The 29 T cell receptor beta chains given below trace back to one sample, sequenced in a study of PD-1 blockade in classical Hodgkin lymphoma. Time point meaning: newly diagnosed, previously untreated cHL patient sample. Purification of CD4+ T cells from thawed PBMCs was performed via magnetic negative selection. Only in-frame clones appear in the TCRdb table, and some are missing; sequencing was by immunoSEQ multiplex PCR. Of roughly 20,000 clones listed, around 81% are singletons. The sample consisted of CD4+ T cells from blood. The receptor source for this set is a human donor with classical Hodgkin lymphoma.

This clone occurred a few times. This rearrangement joins TRBV5-1 to TRBJ2-1; D not certain. This CDR3 contains 15 residues. The germline V and J ends were trimmed by 0 bases and 5 bases, with 12 bases remaining between them. The V gene's germline CDR1 is SGHRS and CDR2 YFSETQ. The chain's CDR3 is CASSLDPGPHNEQFF. CDR3 in DNA: TGCGCCAGCAGCTTGGATCCCGGGCCTCACAATGAGCAGTTCTTC.

The chain links TRBV6-1 to TRBJ2-3, with TRBD2 identical over 12 bases. The ends lost 2 bases at V and 4 bases at J; junction bases unmatched: 13. Per germline, CDR1 MNHNS and CDR2 SASEGT. The CDR3 contains 19 residues. In DNA form, the CDR3 reads TGTGCCAGCAGTGAAAATGAATCTAGCGGGAGGGCCGGGGCAGATACGCAGTATTTT. It translates to CASSENESSGRAGADTQYF.

The gene calls are TRBV6-5 and TRBJ1-5, with D possibly being TRBD1 (6 bases). The CDR3 totals 15 residues. Trimming took 9 bases from V and 3 from J, leaving 18 bases between them. Germline V gives CDR1 MNHEY, CDR2 SVGAGI. CDR3 in amino acids: CARPEGGGDNQPQHF. CDR3 DNA sequence: TGTGCCAGGCCGGAAGGAGGGGGGGACAATCAGCCCCAGCATTTT.

For this clone: The same CDR3 also results from other DNA sequences found in this sample. The genes are TRBV5-6 and TRBJ2-2; no reliable D call. This CDR3 is built from 13 residues. V gave up 0 bases and J gave up 3 bases, with 3 bases separating them. Germline CDR1 is SGHDT and CDR2 is YYEEEE. Here the CDR3 DNA reads TGTGCCAGCAGCTTGGGGTACACCGGGGAGCTGTTTTTT. Protein product: CASSLGYTGELFF.

The chain carries TRBV5-1 and TRBJ1-2, with a weak D call TRBD1 (5 bases). CDR1 is SGHRS and CDR2 is YFSETQ in the germline V gene. Trimming removed 0 bases at V and 8 bases at J, with 8 bases between. The CDR3 extends over 12 amino acids. CDR3: CASSLAGEGYTF. The CDR3 bases are TGCGCCAGCAGCTTGGCGGGGGAGGGCTACACCTTC.

J is TRBJ1-5 and V is TRBV19; D is ambiguous. Germline loops: CDR1 LNHDA, CDR2 SQIVND (reference sequence). The CDR3 contains 13 residues. V lost 6 bases, J lost 4 bases, and 10 bases lay in between. The CDR3: CASSRTANQPQHF. In nucleotides, the CDR3 is TGTGCCAGTAGCAGGACGGCTAATCAGCCCCAGCATTTT.

This clone was detected only a few times. In nucleotides, the CDR3 is TGTGCCAGCAGTTACGGCAGGTGGCTGTTTTTT. Its protein product is CASSYGRWLFF. The chain couples TRBV6-5 to TRBJ2-2; no definite D call. The CDR3 totals 11 residues. The germline V gene encodes CDR1 MNHEY and CDR2 SVGAGI. V dropped 2 bases and J dropped 13 bases, with 8 bases sitting between them.

The sample holds one count of this clone. The rearrangement joins TRBV27 to TRBJ1-2, with D unresolved. V lost 6 bases to trimming and J lost 0 bases, with 11 bases between them. Germline assignment: CDR1 MNHEY and CDR2 SMNVEV (reference sequence). This CDR3 region has 14 residues. The DNA of the CDR3 is TGTGCCAGCAGGGCTAGGAGGACTAACTATGGCTACACCTTC. It encodes CASRARRTNYGYTF.

The CDR3 DNA sequence: TGTGCCAGTAGTACGACAGGGGTCTCCTACGAGCAGTACTTC. It is translated as CASSTTGVSYEQYF. This chain joins TRBV19 and TRBJ2-7; 8 bases are a match to TRBD1. V was pared by 4 bases and J by 0 bases, with 2 bases of the junction left unmatched. Germline loops: CDR1 LNHDA, CDR2 SQIVND (reference sequence). The CDR3 runs to 14 residues.

The genes are TRBV5-1 and TRBJ1-2, with a tentative D call TRBD1 (6 bases). In germline, CDR1 is SGHRS, CDR2 YFSETQ. Deletions cut 6 bases from V and 3 bases from J, with 9 bases between. This CDR3 is built from 12 residues. The CDR3 spells CASTGGDYGYTF. CDR3 DNA sequence: TGCGCCAGCACCGGGGGCGACTATGGCTACACCTTC. Based on the CDR3 plus reference TRBV5-1 and TRBJ1-2, the full variable domain is KAGVTQTPRYLIKTRGQQVTLSCSPISGHRSVSWYQQTPGQGLQFLFEYFSETQRNKGNFPGRFSGRQFSNSRSEMNVSTLELGDSALYLCASTGGDYGYTFGSGTRLTVV.

This chain connects TRBV7-8 to TRBJ1-2; tentative D call: TRBD1 (6 bases). There are 14 residues in the CDR3. Trimming removed 11 bases at V and 1 base at J, with 17 bases between. Germline V gene lookup returns CDR1 SGHVS and CDR2 FQNEAQ. CDR3 in DNA: TGTGCCTCCACCTGGGGGGGCGGTAACTATGGCTACACCTTC. Its translation is CASTWGGGNYGYTF.

The V gene is TRBV7-9, the J gene TRBJ2-3; tentatively, D is TRBD1 (6 bases). CDR1 is SEHNR, CDR2 FQNEAQ, per germline (reference sequence). The V end was cut by 1 base, the J end by 2 bases, with 7 bases between. The CDR3 runs 14 residues. The CDR3 DNA reads TGTGCCAGCAGCTTAGGGGGGCCCACAGATACGCAGTATTTT. This gives the protein CASSLGGPTDTQYF.

The rearrangement uses TRBV27 and TRBJ1-2; 7 bases align to TRBD1. Trimming cost V 5 bases and J 7 bases; bases outside gene matches: 10. Germline assignment: CDR1 MNHEY and CDR2 SMNVEV (reference sequence). The CDR3 length is 14 residues. The CDR3 loop is CASSGSDRVGGYTF. DNA of the CDR3: TGTGCCAGCAGTGGCTCCGACAGGGTAGGTGGCTACACCTTC.

The V gene is TRBV4-1, the J gene TRBJ2-5, with D hard to call. In germline, CDR1 is MGHRA, CDR2 YSYEKL. The CDR3 has 16 residues. V lost 0 bases, J lost 6 bases, and 17 bases lay in between. In nucleotides, the CDR3 is TGCGCCAGCAGCCAAGATTTGGCGAACTCTAGGAAGACCCAGTACTTC. This codes for CASSQDLANSRKTQYF.

The J gene is TRBJ1-5, the V gene TRBV18; no definite D call. The CDR3 has 14 residues. Trimming took off 4 bases at V and 11 bases at J, with 18 bases between the two ends. Looked up from germline, CDR1 is KGHSH and CDR2 is LQKENI. CDR3 nucleotides: TGTGCCAGCTCACAGACCGGGTCCTTCGAATCCCAGCATTTT. This codes for CASSQTGSFESQHF.

The chain carries TRBV7-9 and TRBJ1-1; D is ambiguous. This CDR3 has 15 residues. The germline V gene encodes CDR1 SEHNR and CDR2 FQNEAQ (reference sequence). The V gene lost 0 bases and the J gene lost 1 base, with 9 bases spanning the gap. The CDR3 loop reads CASSLATSANTEAFF. CDR3 in DNA: TGTGCCAGCAGCTTAGCGACGTCGGCGAACACTGAAGCTTTCTTT.

The J gene is TRBJ2-3, the V gene TRBV11-3, with TRBD1 as a possible D gene (5 bases). V was pared by 5 bases and J by 4 bases, with 10 bases between. The CDR3 has 13 amino acids. Per the germline V gene, CDR1 is SGHNT and CDR2 is YENEEA. The CDR3 DNA sequence: TGTGCCAGCAGCCCAGCAGGGTCAGATACGCAGTATTTT. Encoded protein: CASSPAGSDTQYF.

The V gene is TRBV27, the J gene TRBJ2-1; D assignment may be TRBD1 or TRBD2 (5 bases each). Germline-derived CDR1 and CDR2 are MNHEY and SMNVEV (reference sequence). CDR3 size: 14 residues. Trimming left V 7 bases short and J 5 bases short, with 15 bases between. The CDR3 DNA follows: TGTGCCAGCACCCCACGGGGCGTGAACAATGAGCAGTTCTTC. This codes for CASTPRGVNNEQFF.

The V call is TRBV7-8, the J call TRBJ2-6, with D maybe TRBD1 (5 bases). The CDR3 is made up of 15 amino acids. The V and J ends lost 4 bases and 13 bases respectively, with 20 bases between them. From germline, CDR1 is SGHVS and CDR2 FQNEAQ. This chain's CDR3 is CASSSRLRIQGVLTF. The CDR3 DNA reads TGTGCCAGCAGCTCCCGCTTACGTATCCAGGGTGTCCTGACTTTC.

This clone was recorded a few times. The chain joins TRBV2 to TRBJ1-1, with D perhaps matching TRBD1 (5 bases). Deletions cut 5 bases from V and 4 bases from J, with 11 bases between. Germline V gene lookup returns CDR1 SNHLY and CDR2 FYNNEI. The CDR3 runs 13 residues. In DNA, the CDR3 is TGTGCCAGCAGTAGGGGTCTAGGCACTGAAGCTTTCTTT. Translating it yields CASSRGLGTEAFF.

The chain is built from TRBV9 and TRBJ2-1; 8 positions match TRBD2. The junction had 8 bases not matched to a gene; V was cut back by 2 bases and J by 7 bases. The CDR3 covers 15 residues. Germline values: CDR1 SGDLS, CDR2 YYNGEE. The CDR3 DNA sequence: TGTGCCAGCAGCGTTACAGCGGGAGCGGTGAATGAGCAGTTCTTC. It encodes CASSVTAGAVNEQFF.

This chain uses TRBV12-5 with TRBJ1-6; TRBD1 might be the D (6 bases). The V gene lost 2 bases and the J gene lost 8 bases, with 19 bases spanning the gap. Germline values: CDR1 LGHNT, CDR2 FRNRAP. The CDR3 sequence is 17 residues long. CDR3 sequence reads: CASGLPYRDLSYSPLHF. Written as DNA, the CDR3 is TGTGCTAGTGGTTTGCCCTACAGGGACCTTAGTTATTCACCCCTCCACTTT.

The chain has TRBV2 and TRBJ1-4, with D tentatively TRBD1 (6 bases). Per germline, CDR1 SNHLY and CDR2 FYNNEI. V shed 5 bases and J shed 3 bases, with 10 bases lying between them. The CDR3 runs 14 residues. Here the CDR3 reads CASSQQGPNEKLFF. The CDR3 DNA reads as TGTGCCAGCAGTCAACAGGGCCCTAATGAAAAACTGTTTTTT. Variable domain in full (rest from reference TRBV2 and TRBJ1-4): EPEVTQTPSHQVTQMGQEVILRCVPISNHLYFYWYRQILGQKVEFLVSFYNNEISEKSEIFDDQFSVERPDGSNFTLKIRSTKLEDSAMYFCASSQQGPNEKLFFGSGTQLSVL.

The table lists this clone with a few counts. This rearrangement joins TRBV25-1 to TRBJ2-3, with D unclear. CDR1 is MGHDK and CDR2 is SYGVNS in the germline V gene. V was clipped by 4 bases and J by 3 bases, with 5 bases between them. CDR3 length equals 12 residues. The CDR3 region is CASSGLTDTQYF. DNA of the CDR3: TGTGCCAGCAGTGGTCTAACAGATACGCAGTATTTT. The full variable domain, in which reference TRBV25-1 and TRBJ2-3 provide the parts outside the CDR3, is EADIYQTPRYLVIGTGKKITLECSQTMGHDKMYWYQQDPGMELHLIHYSYGVNSTEKGDLSSESTVSRIRTEHFPLTLESARPSHTSQYLCASSGLTDTQYFGPGTRLTVL.

This chain joins TRBV6-4 and TRBJ2-6, with D hard to call. The CDR3 loop spans 17 amino acids. CDR1 and CDR2 from the germline V gene are MRHNA and SNTAGT. Trimming shortened V by 3 bases and J by 2 bases, and 14 bases separated the two germline ends. The chain's CDR3 is CASSEESRIAGANVLTF. CDR3 DNA: TGTGCCAGCAGTGAAGAATCGCGGATCGCTGGGGCCAACGTCCTGACTTTC.

The chain employs TRBV2 and TRBJ1-5; D remains ambiguous. Trimming took off 4 bases at V and 6 bases at J, with 22 bases between the two ends. Germline CDR1 reads SNHLY; CDR2 reads FYNNEI. This CDR3 has 17 residues. CDR3 residues: CASSVSGWVHGIQPQHF. CDR3 DNA: TGTGCCAGCAGTGTTTCGGGTTGGGTTCACGGCATTCAGCCCCAGCATTTT.

This clone was seen once. The rearrangement links TRBV7-2 to TRBJ2-5, with D maybe TRBD2 (7 bases). V was clipped by 4 bases and J by 4 bases, with 13 bases between them. The CDR3 covers 14 residues. Germline assignment: CDR1 SGHTA and CDR2 FQGNSA. DNA for the CDR3: TGTGCCAGCAGCTCCCCTGGGGGGGCAGAGACCCAGTACTTC. It translates to CASSSPGGAETQYF.

The chain combines TRBV19 with TRBJ2-4; D not certain. This CDR3 has 16 residues. V lost 3 bases to trimming and J lost 0 bases, with 12 bases between them. In germline, CDR1 is LNHDA, CDR2 SQIVND (reference sequence). The CDR3, as DNA: TGTGCCAGTAGTATCTCTGCTCGGGTAGCCAAAAACATTCAGTACTTC. Protein product: CASSISARVAKNIQYF.

This sequence joins TRBV7-3 and TRBJ2-7, with 14 bases aligning to TRBD2. CDR1 is SGHTA and CDR2 is FQGTGA in the germline V gene. V was pared by 5 bases and J by 10 bases, with 7 bases of the junction left unmatched. This CDR3 contains 14 residues. As DNA, the CDR3 is TGTGCCAGCAGCGTCGGGACTAGCGGGGGTGAACAGTACTTC. It yields the protein CASSVGTSGGEQYF.